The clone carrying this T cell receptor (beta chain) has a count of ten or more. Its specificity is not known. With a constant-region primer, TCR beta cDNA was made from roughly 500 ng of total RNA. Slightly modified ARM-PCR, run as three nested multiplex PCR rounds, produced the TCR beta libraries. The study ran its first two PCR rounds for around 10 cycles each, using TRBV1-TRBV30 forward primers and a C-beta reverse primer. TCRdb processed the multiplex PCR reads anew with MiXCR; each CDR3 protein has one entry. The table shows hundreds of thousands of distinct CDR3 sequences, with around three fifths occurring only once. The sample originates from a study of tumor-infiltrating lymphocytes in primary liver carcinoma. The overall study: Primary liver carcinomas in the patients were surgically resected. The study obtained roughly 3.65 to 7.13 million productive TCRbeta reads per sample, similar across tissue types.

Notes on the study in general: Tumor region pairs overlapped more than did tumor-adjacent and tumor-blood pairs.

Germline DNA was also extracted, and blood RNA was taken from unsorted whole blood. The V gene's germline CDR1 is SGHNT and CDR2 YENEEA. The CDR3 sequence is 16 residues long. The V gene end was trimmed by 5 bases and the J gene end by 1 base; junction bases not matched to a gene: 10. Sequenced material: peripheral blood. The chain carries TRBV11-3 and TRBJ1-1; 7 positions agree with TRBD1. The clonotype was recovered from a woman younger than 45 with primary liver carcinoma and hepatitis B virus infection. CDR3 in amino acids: CASSPGQAIKNTEAFF. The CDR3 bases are TGTGCCAGCAGCCCTGGACAGGCTATCAAGAACACTGAAGCTTTCTTT. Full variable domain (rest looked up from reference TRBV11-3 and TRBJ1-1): EAGVVQSPRYKIIEKKQPVAFWCNPISGHNTLYWYLQNLGQGPELLIRYENEEAVDDSQLPKDRFSAERLKGVDSTLKIQPAELGDSAVYLCASSPGQAIKNTEAFFGQGTRLTVV.